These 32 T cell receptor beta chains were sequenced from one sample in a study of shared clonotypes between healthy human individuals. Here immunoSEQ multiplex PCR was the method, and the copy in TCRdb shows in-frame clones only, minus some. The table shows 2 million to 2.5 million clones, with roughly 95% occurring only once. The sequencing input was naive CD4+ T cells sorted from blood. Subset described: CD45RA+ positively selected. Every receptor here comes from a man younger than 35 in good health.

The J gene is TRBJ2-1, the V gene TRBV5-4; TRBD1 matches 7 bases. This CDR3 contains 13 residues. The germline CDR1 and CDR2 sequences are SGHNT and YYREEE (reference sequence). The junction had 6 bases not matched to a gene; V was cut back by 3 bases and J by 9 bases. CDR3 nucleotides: TGTGCCAGCAGCTACCGGACAGGTACTGAGCAGTTCTTC. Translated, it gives CASSYRTGTEQFF.

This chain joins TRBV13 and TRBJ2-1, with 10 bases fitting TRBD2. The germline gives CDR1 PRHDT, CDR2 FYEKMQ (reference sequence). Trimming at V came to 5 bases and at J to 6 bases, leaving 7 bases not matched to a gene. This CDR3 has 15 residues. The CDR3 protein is CASSKSGGAGNEQFF. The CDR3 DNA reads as TGTGCCAGCAGCAAGAGCGGGGGGGCAGGCAATGAGCAGTTCTTC.

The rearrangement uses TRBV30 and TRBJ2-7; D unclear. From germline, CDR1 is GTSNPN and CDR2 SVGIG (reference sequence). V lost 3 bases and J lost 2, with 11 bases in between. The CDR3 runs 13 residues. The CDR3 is CAWSHRQPYEQYF. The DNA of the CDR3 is TGTGCCTGGAGCCATCGGCAGCCCTACGAGCAGTACTTC.

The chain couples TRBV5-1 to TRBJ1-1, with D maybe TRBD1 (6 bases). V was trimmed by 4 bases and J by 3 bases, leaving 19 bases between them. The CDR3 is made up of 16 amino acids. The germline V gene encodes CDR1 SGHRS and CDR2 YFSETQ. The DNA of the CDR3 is TGCGCCAGCAGCCCTGGAACAGGGCCGAAGGACACTGAAGCTTTCTTT. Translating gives CASSPGTGPKDTEAFF.

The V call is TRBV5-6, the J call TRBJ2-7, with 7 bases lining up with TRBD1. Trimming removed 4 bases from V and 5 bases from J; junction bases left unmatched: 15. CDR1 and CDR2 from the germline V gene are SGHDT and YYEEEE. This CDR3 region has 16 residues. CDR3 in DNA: TGTGCCAGCAGCGCCGACAGGGAAAGGTTAAGCCACGAGCAGTACTTC. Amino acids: CASSADRERLSHEQYF.

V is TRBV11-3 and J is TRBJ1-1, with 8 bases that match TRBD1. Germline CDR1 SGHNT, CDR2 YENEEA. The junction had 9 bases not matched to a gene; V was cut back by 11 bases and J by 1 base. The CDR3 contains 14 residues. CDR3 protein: CAGRQGTPNTEAFF. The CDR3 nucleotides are TGTGCCGGGCGACAGGGGACTCCGAACACTGAAGCTTTCTTT. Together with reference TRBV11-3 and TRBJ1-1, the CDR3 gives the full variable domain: EAGVVQSPRYKIIEKKQPVAFWCNPISGHNTLYWYLQNLGQGPELLIRYENEEAVDDSQLPKDRFSAERLKGVDSTLKIQPAELGDSAVYLCAGRQGTPNTEAFFGQGTRLTVV.

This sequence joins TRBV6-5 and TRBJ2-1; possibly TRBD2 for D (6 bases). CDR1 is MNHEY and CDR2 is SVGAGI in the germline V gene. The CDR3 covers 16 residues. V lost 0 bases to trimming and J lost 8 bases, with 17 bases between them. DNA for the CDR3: TGTGCCAGCAGTTACTCGGGTAGCGGAGCGCCCCATGAGCAGTTCTTC. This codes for CASSYSGSGAPHEQFF.

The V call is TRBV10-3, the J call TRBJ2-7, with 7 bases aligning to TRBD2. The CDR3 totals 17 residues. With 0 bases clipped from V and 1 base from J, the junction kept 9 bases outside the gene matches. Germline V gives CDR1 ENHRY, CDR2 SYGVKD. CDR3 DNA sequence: TGTGCCATCAGTGAGTCAACCAAGGGAGGGGTTTCCTACGAGCAGTACTTC. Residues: CAISESTKGGVSYEQYF.

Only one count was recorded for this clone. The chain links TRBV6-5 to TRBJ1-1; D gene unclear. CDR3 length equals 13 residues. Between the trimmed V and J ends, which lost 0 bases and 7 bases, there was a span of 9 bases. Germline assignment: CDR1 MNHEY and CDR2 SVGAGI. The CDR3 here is CASSYSGWNEAFF. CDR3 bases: TGTGCCAGCAGTTACTCGGGGTGGAATGAAGCTTTCTTT.

Here the CDR3 reads CASSKADMNTGELFF. CDR3 DNA sequence: TGCGCCAGCAGCAAGGCGGACATGAACACCGGGGAGCTGTTTTTT. The chain couples TRBV4-1 to TRBJ2-2, with D perhaps matching TRBD1 (5 bases). Germline V gene sequence: CDR1 MGHRA, CDR2 YSYEKL. V gave up 5 bases and J gave up 1 base, with 11 bases separating them. The CDR3 runs to 15 residues.

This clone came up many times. This CDR3 reads CASSVTSNTEAFF. The CDR3 coding sequence is TGTGCCAGCAGTGTAACGTCGAACACTGAAGCTTTCTTT. The rearrangement joins TRBV6-4 to TRBJ1-1; no definite D call. This CDR3 region has 13 residues. Germline CDR1 and CDR2: MRHNA and SNTAGT. V was shortened by 4 bases and J by 1 base, with 7 bases between the two germline ends.

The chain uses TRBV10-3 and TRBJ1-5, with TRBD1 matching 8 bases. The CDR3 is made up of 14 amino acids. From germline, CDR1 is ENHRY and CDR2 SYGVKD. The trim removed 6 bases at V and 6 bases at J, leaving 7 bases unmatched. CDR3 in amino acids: CAIRAGQGSQPQHF. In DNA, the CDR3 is TGTGCCATCAGAGCCGGACAGGGAAGTCAGCCCCAGCATTTT.

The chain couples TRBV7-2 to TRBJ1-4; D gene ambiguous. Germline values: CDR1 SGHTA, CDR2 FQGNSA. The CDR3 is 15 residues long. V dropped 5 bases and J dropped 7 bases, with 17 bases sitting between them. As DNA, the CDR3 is TGTGCCAGCAGCCCTCCGGGATATATTGGTGAAAAACTGTTTTTT. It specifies CASSPPGYIGEKLFF.

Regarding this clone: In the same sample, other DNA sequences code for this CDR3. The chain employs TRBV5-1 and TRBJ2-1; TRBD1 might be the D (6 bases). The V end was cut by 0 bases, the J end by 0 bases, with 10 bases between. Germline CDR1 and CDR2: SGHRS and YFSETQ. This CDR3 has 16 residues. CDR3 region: CASSLVGASSYNEQFF. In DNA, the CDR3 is TGCGCCAGCAGCTTGGTGGGGGCGAGCTCCTACAATGAGCAGTTCTTC.

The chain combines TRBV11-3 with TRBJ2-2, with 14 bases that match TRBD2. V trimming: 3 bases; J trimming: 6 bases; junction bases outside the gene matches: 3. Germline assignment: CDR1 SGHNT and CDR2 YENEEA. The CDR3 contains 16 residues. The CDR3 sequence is CASSFSTSGRAGELFF. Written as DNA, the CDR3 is TGTGCCAGCAGCTTCTCGACTAGCGGGAGGGCCGGGGAGCTGTTTTTT.

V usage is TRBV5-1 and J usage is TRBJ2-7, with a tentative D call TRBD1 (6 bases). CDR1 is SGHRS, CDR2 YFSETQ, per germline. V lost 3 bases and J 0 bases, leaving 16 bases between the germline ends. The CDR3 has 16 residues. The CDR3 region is CASSSTGTPSSYEQYF. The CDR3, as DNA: TGCGCCAGCAGCTCCACCGGGACACCTAGCTCCTACGAGCAGTACTTC. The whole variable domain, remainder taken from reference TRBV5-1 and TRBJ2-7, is KAGVTQTPRYLIKTRGQQVTLSCSPISGHRSVSWYQQTPGQGLQFLFEYFSETQRNKGNFPGRFSGRQFSNSRSEMNVSTLELGDSALYLCASSSTGTPSSYEQYFGPGTRLTVT.

CDR3: CASSLTSGGSTDTQYF. The CDR3 DNA reads as TGTGCCAGCAGCCTAACGAGCGGGGGGAGCACAGATACGCAGTATTTT. The J gene is TRBJ2-3, the V gene TRBV9, with TRBD2 identical over 9 bases. Trimming at V came to 4 bases and at J to 0 bases, leaving 6 bases not matched to a gene. Germline V lookup: CDR1 SGDLS, CDR2 YYNGEE. The CDR3 runs 16 residues.

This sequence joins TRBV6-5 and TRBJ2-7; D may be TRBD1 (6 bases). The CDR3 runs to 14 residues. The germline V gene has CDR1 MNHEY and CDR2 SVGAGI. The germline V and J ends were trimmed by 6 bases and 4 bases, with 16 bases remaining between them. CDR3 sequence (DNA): TGTGCCAGCAGCTCCACAGGGCAAGTGTACGAGCAGTACTTC. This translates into CASSSTGQVYEQYF.

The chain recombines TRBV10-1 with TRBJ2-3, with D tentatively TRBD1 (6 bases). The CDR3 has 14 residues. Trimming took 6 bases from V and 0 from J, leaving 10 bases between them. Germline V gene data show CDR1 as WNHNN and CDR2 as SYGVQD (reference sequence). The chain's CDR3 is CASSGTLSTDTQYF. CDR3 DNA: TGCGCCAGCAGCGGGACATTAAGCACAGATACGCAGTATTTT.

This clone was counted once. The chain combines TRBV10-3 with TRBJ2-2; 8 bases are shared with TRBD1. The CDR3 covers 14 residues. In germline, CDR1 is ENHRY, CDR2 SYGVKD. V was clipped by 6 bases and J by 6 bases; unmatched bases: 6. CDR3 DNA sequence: TGTGCCATCAGGGGGCCAGGGGGCTCCGGGGAGCTGTTTTTT. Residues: CAIRGPGGSGELFF.

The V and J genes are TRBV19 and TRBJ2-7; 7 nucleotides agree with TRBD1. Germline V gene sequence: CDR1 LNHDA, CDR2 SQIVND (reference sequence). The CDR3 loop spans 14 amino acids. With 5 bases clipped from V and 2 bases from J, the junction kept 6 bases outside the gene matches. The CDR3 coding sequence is TGTGCCAGTAGTTCCGGGACAGCGACCTACGAGCAGTACTTC. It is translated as CASSSGTATYEQYF.

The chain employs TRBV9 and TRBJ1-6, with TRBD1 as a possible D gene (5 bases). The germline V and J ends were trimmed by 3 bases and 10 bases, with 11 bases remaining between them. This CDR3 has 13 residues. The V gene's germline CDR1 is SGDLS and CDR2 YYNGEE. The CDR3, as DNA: TGTGCCAGCAGCGAGACAGTCGGATCACCCCTCCACTTT. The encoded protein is CASSETVGSPLHF.

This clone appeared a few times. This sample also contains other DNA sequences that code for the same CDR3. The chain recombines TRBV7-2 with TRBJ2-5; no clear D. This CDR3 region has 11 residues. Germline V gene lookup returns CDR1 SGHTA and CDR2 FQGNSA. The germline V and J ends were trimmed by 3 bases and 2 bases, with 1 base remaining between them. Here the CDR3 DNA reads TGTGCCAGCAGCTTTCAAGAGACCCAGTACTTC. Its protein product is CASSFQETQYF.

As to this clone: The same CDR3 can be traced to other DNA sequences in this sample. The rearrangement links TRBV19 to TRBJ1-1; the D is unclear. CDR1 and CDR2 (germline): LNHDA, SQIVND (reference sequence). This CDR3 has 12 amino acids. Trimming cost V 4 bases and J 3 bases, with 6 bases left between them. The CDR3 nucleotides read TGTGCCAGTAGTACTGGGTACACTGAAGCTTTCTTT. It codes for CASSTGYTEAFF.

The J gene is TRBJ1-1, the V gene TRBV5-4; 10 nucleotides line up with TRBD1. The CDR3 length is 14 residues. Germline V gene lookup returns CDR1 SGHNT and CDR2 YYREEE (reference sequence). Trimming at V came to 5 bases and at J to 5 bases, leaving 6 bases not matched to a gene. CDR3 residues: CASRRDRGETEAFF. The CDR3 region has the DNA TGTGCCAGCAGACGGGACAGGGGAGAAACTGAAGCTTTCTTT.

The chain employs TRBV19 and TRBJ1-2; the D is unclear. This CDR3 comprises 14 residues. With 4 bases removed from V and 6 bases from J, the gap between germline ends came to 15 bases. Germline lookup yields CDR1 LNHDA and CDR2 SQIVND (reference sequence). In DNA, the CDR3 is TGTGCCAGTAGTAGGGATACTGGTCGCGATGGCTACACCTTC. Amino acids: CASSRDTGRDGYTF.

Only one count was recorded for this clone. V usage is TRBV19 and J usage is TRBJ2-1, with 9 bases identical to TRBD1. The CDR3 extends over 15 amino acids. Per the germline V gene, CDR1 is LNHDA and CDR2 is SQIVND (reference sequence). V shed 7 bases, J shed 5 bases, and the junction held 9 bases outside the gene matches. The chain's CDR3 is CASMGQGRINNEQFF. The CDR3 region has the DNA TGTGCCAGTATGGGACAGGGAAGAATTAACAATGAGCAGTTCTTC.

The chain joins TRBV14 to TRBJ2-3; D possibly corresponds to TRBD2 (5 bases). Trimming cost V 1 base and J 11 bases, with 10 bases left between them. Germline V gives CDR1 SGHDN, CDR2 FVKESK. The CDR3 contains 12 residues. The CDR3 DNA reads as TGTGCCAGCAGCCAAGTTAACGGGGTGCAGTATTTT. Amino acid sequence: CASSQVNGVQYF.

CDR3 sequence: CAIRDREGQPQHF. The DNA of the CDR3 is TGTGCCATCAGGGACAGGGAGGGCCAGCCCCAGCATTTT. V is TRBV10-3 and J is TRBJ1-5, with 8 bases identical to TRBD1. CDR1 and CDR2 from the germline V gene are ENHRY and SYGVKD. This CDR3 comprises 13 residues. With 6 bases clipped from V and 7 bases from J, the junction kept 5 bases outside the gene matches.

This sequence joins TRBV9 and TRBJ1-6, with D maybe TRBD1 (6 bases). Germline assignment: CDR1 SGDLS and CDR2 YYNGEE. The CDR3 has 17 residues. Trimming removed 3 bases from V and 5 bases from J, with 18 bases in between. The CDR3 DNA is TGTGCCAGCAGCGCCGTCCCTTGGGGGCAGAATAATTCACCCCTCCACTTT. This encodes CASSAVPWGQNNSPLHF.

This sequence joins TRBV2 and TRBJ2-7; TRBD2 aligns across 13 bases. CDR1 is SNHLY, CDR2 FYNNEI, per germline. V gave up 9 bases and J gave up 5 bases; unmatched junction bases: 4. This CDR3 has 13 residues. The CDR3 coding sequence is TGTGCCAGAACGGGACTAGCGGGAAACGAGCAGTACTTC. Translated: CARTGLAGNEQYF.

CDR3 bases: TGTGCCAGCAGCCTTCAAAACACCATATATTTT. Amino acid sequence: CASSLQNTIYF. The genes are TRBV28 and TRBJ1-3; D unclear. This CDR3 is built from 11 residues. With 6 bases removed from V and 6 bases from J, the gap between germline ends came to 6 bases. Germline CDR1 and CDR2: MDHEN and SYDVKM.